Sequencing of this TCR beta chain was carried out in a study of long-term antiretroviral therapy in people with HIV (dated by TCRdb to the early 2020s). About the full investigation: The earliest samples were collected approximately a decade before the 2015 WHO recommendation for immediate ART, a period when ART was typically delayed until CD4 counts fell. A retrospective serial study tested whether ART initiation and durable HIV suppression were associated with changes in peripheral blood TRB repertoire composition and diversity. From fewer than 35 adults with confirmed HIV infection, the cohort provided approximately 210 cryopreserved PBMC samples, gathered serially across a mean of around six years (range 1-12). Among the 30 or so participants with HIV, about 11 were female. No cross-contamination during QIAcube processing turned up in test extractions that ran a monoclonal T-cell line alongside around 32 polyclonal samples.

As for this clone: What this receptor recognizes is not known. Base qualities are missing; no much larger clone stands one base away.

Taken from cysteine to phenylalanine, the CDR3 has 16 residues. The DNA shown is the 48-base CDR3, in frame from base 1. Here V drops 5 bases and J drops 6 bases, and the junction holds 8 bases not matched to any gene. CDR1 LNHDA and CDR2 SQIVND are derived from the germline V gene (reference sequence). The immunoSEQ hsTCRB v3.0 assay was used at survey level resolution for TRB variable region sequencing. A depth of roughly 35,000-55,000 T-cell genomes per sample was targeted for TRB sequencing. Pooled TRB libraries were sequenced on an Illumina MiSeq with a v3 150-cycle kit. The authors' analysis ran thus. Repertoire analysis was run in R within a reproducible Nextflow workflow that covered QC, data transformation and analysis. LymphoSeq2, an R package for exploring AIRR-Seq data, was used to implement custom analyses. A few samples yielding fewer than 5000 total TRB sequences were excluded, leaving 188 analyzed HIV repertoires. Among the 190 or so HIV repertoires that were kept, 59 were collected before ART initiation and about 130 were collected after ART initiation. Repertoires were downsampled to 5000 TRB nucleotide sequences, with summary statistics averaged over 100 downsampling iterations. The analysis kept only TRB sequences whose CDR3 regions were at least seven amino acids long. Diversity was measured with a Shannon entropy-derived clonality score and the Gini coefficient. In repertoire networks, the top 5000 CDR3 amino acid sequences were linked whenever an edit distance of one separated two sequences. For TRB CDR3 amino acid sequences, antigen specificity groups and MHC restriction were predicted with GLIPH2. Known CMV, EBV, HIV or tissue antigen associations were flagged by matching CDR3 amino acid sequences against VDJdb and McPAS-TCR. Pre-ART, post-ART and control groups were compared with Wilcoxon signed-rank tests and Holm-Bonferroni correction. TCRdb provides this immuneACCESS table in a form limited to in-frame rearrangements. Some clones are lacking; in checked studies, under half of them reflect an unresolved V gene, and why the rest are absent is not known. From that table come the V and J calls and clone size; the DNA was used to work out D and trimming. The sample table lists more than 15,000 clones, around 79% of them with a count of one. The ten largest make up about 10% of the sample.

The research as a whole found: The samples were dated from the mid-2000s to the late 2010s, and the ART regimens that were used may be less effective than current ART regimens. Narrower CDR3 length ranges were observed in HIV repertoires than in controls, and an antigen-experienced repertoire with only a slight naive shift after ART was suggested by the network structure. Expanded TRB clones identified before ART initiation dominated the repertoire at all time points, although this dominance fluctuated and declined in many PLHIV after ART. A significant increase in TRB diversity was found to be associated with ART initiation, although TRB diversity was observed to remain significantly below that of transplant donor controls even after long-term ART. Inferences about post-ART repertoire changes were limited because no data were available on ART adherence, viral resistance or therapy changes. Because pre-ART samples had limited cell numbers, unsorted PBMC were profiled rather than sorted CD4+ and CD8+ T cells. Owing to limited PBMC availability, only the TCR beta chain was sequenced, without alpha chain pairing.

Inclusion was restricted to participants for whom at least one PBMC sample before ART initiation and at least two post-ART samples were available. Every participant with HIV received treatment in the United States of America. Cryopreserved samples of roughly 0.85-11 million PBMC were thawed and washed before DNA extraction. At the time of the earliest PBMC sample, participants with HIV were aged between about 23 and 55 years. Each participant contributed PBMC samples from 1-4 timepoints before ART initiation and 2-8 timepoints after ART initiation, with a median of 7 samples. For every participant, serial HIV viral load, CD4+ T-cell count, ART history and demographic data were obtained. Genomic DNA was extracted from unsorted PBMC with a Qiagen kit on a QIAcube, processed in batches of 12 samples.

The V and J segments used are TRBV19 and TRBJ1-5, and TRBD1 aligns with 12 junction nucleotides. Sequencing was performed on unsorted PBMCs, taken 2.3 years after starting antiretroviral therapy. The receptor's source is a woman aged 40 to 49 with HIV. CDR3 protein: CASSPTGQGAFQPQHF. In nucleotides, the sequence is TGTGCCAGTAGTCCCACGGGACAGGGGGCATTTCAGCCCCAGCATTTT.